The 16 T cell receptor beta chains presented below share a single source sample, sequenced in a study of cytomegalovirus exposure and HLA in healthy donors. PCR was performed using 60 Vbeta and 13 Jbeta primers. Assay used: immunoSEQ multiplex PCR; TCRdb lists only in-frame clones, some missing. The sample has around 91,000 clones; roughly 84% are singletons. What was sequenced was PBMCs. These receptor sequences come from a man aged 18 to 30 in good health and CMV-seronegative.

This rearrangement joins TRBV10-3 to TRBJ1-6; 8 bases match TRBD1. Per the germline V gene, CDR1 is ENHRY and CDR2 is SYGVKD. The CDR3 covers 15 residues. The ends lost 7 bases at V and 5 bases at J; junction bases unmatched: 7. The CDR3 reads CAIKIGQGDNSPLHF. CDR3 in DNA: TGTGCCATCAAGATTGGACAGGGCGATAATTCACCCCTCCACTTT.

The J gene is TRBJ1-2, the V gene TRBV7-2, with 12 bases identical to TRBD1. The CDR3 consists of 16 residues. Germline assignment: CDR1 SGHTA and CDR2 FQGNSA. V was pared by 4 bases and J by 4 bases, with 7 bases of the junction left unmatched. The CDR3 nucleotides read TGTGCCAGCAGCTGGACCGGGACAGGGGGCGGCTATGGCTACACCTTC. It specifies CASSWTGTGGGYGYTF.

V usage is TRBV12-2 and J usage is TRBJ2-5; TRBD1 is the table's D call, not checked against the DNA. TRBV12-2 is described as a pseudogene. The CDR3 has 12 amino acids. Written as DNA, the CDR3 is TGTGCAAGCGGACAGGGGTTAAAGACCCAGTACTTC. Encoded protein: CASGQGLKTQYF.

This chain links TRBV2 with TRBJ2-5; TRBD2 might be the D (5 bases). Per germline, CDR1 SNHLY and CDR2 FYNNEI. This CDR3 is built from 16 residues. Trimming removed 2 bases at V and 3 bases at J, with 16 bases between. The CDR3 is CASSEPRAENEETQYF. The CDR3 DNA reads TGTGCCAGCAGTGAACCGCGGGCGGAAAACGAAGAGACCCAGTACTTC.

The J gene is TRBJ2-2, the V gene TRBV6-4; 9 bases fit TRBD1. Germline loops: CDR1 MRHNA, CDR2 SNTAGT. The CDR3 is made up of 16 amino acids. J was trimmed by 4 bases and V by 1 base; bases with no gene match: 4. The CDR3 here is CASSDWNRGRTGELFF. CDR3 DNA: TGTGCCAGCAGTGACTGGAACAGGGGGCGCACCGGGGAGCTGTTTTTT.

CDR3 protein: CAYSGTGEGEQYF. Written as DNA, the CDR3 is TGTGCCTACTCCGGGACAGGGGAAGGCGAGCAGTACTTC. The rearrangement uses TRBV30 and TRBJ2-7, with 10 nucleotides matching TRBD1. In germline, CDR1 is GTSNPN, CDR2 SVGIG (reference sequence). The CDR3 length is 13 residues. Unmatched junction bases numbered 9, after V lost 7 bases and J lost 6 bases.

The chain couples TRBV29-1 to TRBJ2-3, with 8 bases fitting TRBD1. This CDR3 region has 14 residues. V shed 6 bases, J shed 1 base, and the junction held 6 bases outside the gene matches. Germline CDR1 SQVTM, CDR2 ANQGSEA. CDR3 residues: CSVPTGVGTDTQYF. As DNA, the CDR3 is TGCAGCGTCCCGACAGGGGTCGGCACAGATACGCAGTATTTT.

The chain employs TRBV29-1 and TRBJ1-1, with a tentative D call TRBD1 (5 bases). CDR3 size: 12 residues. Germline lookup yields CDR1 SQVTM and CDR2 ANQGSEA. The germline V and J ends were trimmed by 3 bases and 1 base, with 6 bases remaining between them. The CDR3 nucleotides read TGCAGCGTTGACCAGGGGAACACTGAAGCTTTCTTT. This sequence encodes CSVDQGNTEAFF.

This clone was seen a handful of times. The V gene is TRBV5-1, the J gene TRBJ1-1; D unresolved. The CDR3 consists of 11 residues. Germline lookup yields CDR1 SGHRS and CDR2 YFSETQ. V dropped 6 bases and J dropped 1 base, with 4 bases sitting between them. The CDR3 region has the DNA TGCGCCAGCAACAAGAACACTGAAGCTTTCTTT. It is translated as CASNKNTEAFF.

The chain has TRBV5-8 and TRBJ1-2, with 7 bases aligning to TRBD1. Unmatched junction bases numbered 6, after V lost 5 bases and J lost 5 bases. CDR1 and CDR2 from the germline V gene are SGHTS and YDEGEE. This CDR3 region has 13 residues. The DNA for the CDR3 is TGTGCCAGCAGACCAGGACAGGCGTATGGCTACACCTTC. Translation: CASRPGQAYGYTF.

The chain recombines TRBV7-6 with TRBJ2-7; 9 positions agree with TRBD1. The CDR3 is 14 residues long. V shed 3 bases, J shed 0 bases, and the junction held 0 bases outside the gene matches. CDR1 is SGHVS and CDR2 is FNYEAQ in the germline V gene. The CDR3 DNA follows: TGTGCCAGCAGCTTGACAGGGGGCTCCTACGAGCAGTACTTC. Its translation: CASSLTGGSYEQYF.

The chain is built from TRBV12-5 and TRBJ2-7; D is possibly TRBD2 (6 bases). V lost 2 bases, J lost 3 bases, and 14 bases lay in between. Germline CDR1 is LGHNT and CDR2 is FRNRAP. The CDR3 loop spans 15 amino acids. The CDR3 DNA follows: TGTGCTAGTGGTTTGTGGGTAGCGGCGTTCTACGAGCAGTACTTC. Its translation is CASGLWVAAFYEQYF.

The J gene is TRBJ1-4, the V gene TRBV7-9; D unresolved. Trimming stripped 5 bases from V and 7 bases from J, with 14 bases between. CDR1 and CDR2 (germline): SEHNR, FQNEAQ (reference sequence). The CDR3 sequence is 14 residues long. CDR3 nucleotide sequence: TGTGCCAGCAGCCCCGCGGGTGCTTTTGAAAAACTGTTTTTT. It yields the protein CASSPAGAFEKLFF.

CDR3 residues: CASSPGGRYGYTF. CDR3 in DNA: TGTGCCAGCAGTCCCGGCGGGCGGTATGGCTACACCTTC. The chain joins TRBV6-5 to TRBJ1-2, with D unclear. The CDR3 spans 13 residues. Trimming cost V 5 bases and J 5 bases, with 12 bases left between them. The germline CDR1 and CDR2 sequences are MNHEY and SVGAGI.

This clone was recorded a few times. The chain is built from TRBV5-6 and TRBJ1-1; tentative D call: TRBD1 (5 bases). This CDR3 contains 11 residues. V shed 5 bases and J shed 11 bases, with 13 bases lying between them. Germline V lookup: CDR1 SGHDT, CDR2 YYEEEE. CDR3 nucleotide sequence: TGTGCCAGCAGTTTAAGGGGTCGGGCTTTCTTT. Protein sequence: CASSLRGRAFF.

V usage is TRBV29-1 and J usage is TRBJ2-3; 12 bases map to TRBD2. The CDR3 consists of 16 residues. The germline CDR1 and CDR2 sequences are SQVTM and ANQGSEA. The V gene end was trimmed by 3 bases and the J gene end by 1 base; junction bases not matched to a gene: 5. The CDR3 DNA reads as TGCAGCGTTGAGGGACTAGCGGGCCTTCGCACAGATACGCAGTATTTT. Its protein product is CSVEGLAGLRTDTQYF.